Reported below is one TCR beta chain. These data come from a study of T cell clones after liver transplantation. Background on the study: Three of the eight recipients were HCV-positive; the rest had non-autoimmune, non-viral transplant indications. Subjects received no induction therapy and standard immunosuppression until randomization at 12-24 months post-transplant.

The repertoire was sequenced with immunoSEQ multiplex PCR; TCRdb's copy has only in-frame clones and lacks some. This sample has about 6,200 clones, with approximately 80% found just once. CDR1 and CDR2 (germline): SGHVS, FNYEAQ. V lost 5 bases to trimming and J lost 3 bases, with 11 bases between them. This CDR3 has 13 residues. Thawed unstimulated PBMCs were FACS-sorted by CD3, CD4 and CD8 into two populations. Sequencing used CD8+ T cells from blood, obtained 46 months after liver transplant. This chain links TRBV7-6 with TRBJ2-7, with D unclear. The sequence came from a human patient who received a liver transplant. The graft donor may be the source of some T cells. Written as DNA, the CDR3 is TGTGCCAGCAGCCCCGGGCCGAACTACGAGCAGTACTTC. Translating it yields CASSPGPNYEQYF. Based on the CDR3 plus reference TRBV7-6 and TRBJ2-7, the full variable domain is GAGVSQSPRYKVTKRGQDVALRCDPISGHVSLYWYRQALGQGPEFLTYFNYEAQQDKSGLPNDRFSAERPEGSISTLTIQRTEQRDSAMYRCASSPGPNYEQYFGPGTRLTVT.